The 6 T cell receptor beta chains reported below all come from one sample, sequenced in a study of control samples from healthy donors and cancer patients. The repertoire was sequenced with immunoSEQ multiplex PCR; TCRdb's copy has only in-frame clones and lacks some. This table has about 65,000 clones, approximately 90% appearing once. Sequencing was performed on PBMCs. These receptors came from a woman aged 50 to 60 with colorectal cancer.

This chain joins TRBV6-5 and TRBJ1-1; 7 nucleotides line up with TRBD1. Germline V gene sequence: CDR1 MNHEY, CDR2 SVGAGI. CDR3 length equals 13 residues. The V gene end was trimmed by 5 bases and the J gene end by 6 bases; junction bases not matched to a gene: 6. The CDR3: CASSRGGRAEAFF. CDR3 DNA: TGTGCCAGCAGTAGAGGGGGCCGGGCTGAAGCTTTCTTT.

The rearrangement uses TRBV19 and TRBJ2-1; 7 bases are a match to TRBD1. Germline V gives CDR1 LNHDA, CDR2 SQIVND (reference sequence). The length of the CDR3 is 17 residues. V lost 5 bases to trimming and J lost 8 bases; unmatched junction nucleotides: 18. CDR3 sequence reads: CASSVTFDRVGDDEQFF. The CDR3 nucleotides are TGTGCCAGTAGTGTCACTTTTGACAGGGTAGGTGACGATGAGCAGTTCTTC.

The CDR3 region is CASSSPYGTIKNEQFF. The CDR3 DNA sequence: TGTGCCAGCAGCTCACCTTACGGGACTATTAAGAATGAGCAGTTCTTC. V gene TRBV7-8 combines with J gene TRBJ2-1; 7 positions match TRBD2. The V gene end was trimmed by 4 bases and the J gene end by 7 bases; junction bases not matched to a gene: 13. The CDR3 has 16 amino acids. The germline gives CDR1 SGHVS, CDR2 FQNEAQ.

The CDR3 sequence is CASSQDGTSGYQETQYF. CDR3 bases: TGTGCCAGCAGCCAAGACGGAACTAGCGGGTACCAAGAGACCCAGTACTTC. This chain connects TRBV3-1 (or the pseudogene TRBV3-2) to TRBJ2-5; 9 bases agree with TRBD2. The CDR3 has 17 amino acids. The V and J ends lost 0 bases and 0 bases, in that order; junction bases with no gene match: 5. CDR1 and CDR2 (germline): LGHDT, YNNKEL (reference sequence).

CDR3 residues: CASSPPGDSTQYF. CDR3 bases: TGTGCCAGCAGCCCCCCCGGGGATAGTACGCAGTATTTT. The chain joins TRBV7-9 to TRBJ2-3, with D maybe TRBD2 (5 bases). The CDR3 spans 13 residues. Germline V gene data show CDR1 as SEHNR and CDR2 as FQNEAQ (reference sequence). Trimming cost V 5 bases and J 8 bases, with 14 bases left between them.

This clone was detected once. This sequence joins TRBV7-3 and TRBJ2-1; TRBD1 agrees at 11 bases. V shed 2 bases and J 6 bases; nucleotides not matched to a gene: 12. Germline-derived CDR1 and CDR2 are SGHTA and FQGTGA. This CDR3 region has 18 residues. Here the CDR3 reads CASSLGRSWTGGRNEQFF. In DNA, the CDR3 is TGTGCCAGCAGCTTAGGGAGATCTTGGACAGGGGGCCGCAATGAGCAGTTCTTC.